The 22 T cell receptor beta chains below were found in one sample sequenced in a study of cytomegalovirus exposure and HLA in healthy donors. The PCR used 60 Vbeta and 13 Jbeta primers. Produced via immunoSEQ multiplex PCR; TCRdb's table is partial and in-frame only. The sample holds more than 95,000 clones. Sequenced sample: PBMCs. The receptors were sampled from a man between 18 and 35 years old in good health and CMV-seronegative.

V gene TRBV10-3 combines with J gene TRBJ2-5, with a possible D match to TRBD1 (6 bases). Germline V gives CDR1 ENHRY, CDR2 SYGVKD. The CDR3 sequence is 14 residues long. The ends were cut back, 0 bases at V and 4 bases at J, with 9 bases in the middle. DNA of the CDR3: TGTGCCATCAGTGAGTCTCAGGGGAGAGAGACCCAGTACTTC. Translated, it gives CAISESQGRETQYF.

The V call is TRBV11-2, the J call TRBJ2-1; TRBD2 matches 8 bases. The CDR3 is made up of 16 amino acids. Germline V CDR1 and CDR2: SGHAT, FQNNGV. V was clipped by 1 base and J by 6 bases; unmatched bases: 8. CDR3 protein: CASSLVPAGGSNEQFF. CDR3 sequence (DNA): TGTGCCAGCAGCTTAGTTCCGGCGGGAGGTTCCAATGAGCAGTTCTTC.

CDR3 sequence reads: CASSGQRLNSPLHF. The CDR3 DNA follows: TGTGCCAGCAGTGGGCAGAGGCTTAATTCACCCCTCCACTTT. The chain combines TRBV2 with TRBJ1-6; no firm D call. Germline CDR1 SNHLY, CDR2 FYNNEI. The CDR3 length is 14 residues. Trimming shortened V by 4 bases and J by 6 bases, and 10 bases separated the two germline ends.

This chain uses TRBV19 with TRBJ2-4, with 7 nucleotides matching TRBD1. V was clipped by 6 bases and J by 0 bases; unmatched bases: 17. Looked up from germline, CDR1 is LNHDA and CDR2 is SQIVND (reference sequence). This CDR3 spans 19 amino acids. CDR3 region: CASSLGQAKGKLAKNIQYF. As DNA, the CDR3 is TGTGCCAGTAGCCTCGGACAGGCGAAGGGTAAACTAGCCAAAAACATTCAGTACTTC.

The V gene is TRBV18, the J gene TRBJ2-5, with D perhaps TRBD2 (5 bases). The CDR3 spans 12 residues. The germline V gene encodes CDR1 KGHSH and CDR2 LQKENI. Trimming stripped 6 bases from V and 13 bases from J, with 18 bases between. The DNA of the CDR3 is TGTGCCAGCTCGGGAAACGCCGAGGGAAGGTACTTC. Encoded protein: CASSGNAEGRYF.

On this clone: The identical CDR3 is also encoded by other nucleotide sequences in the sample. The chain has TRBV9 and TRBJ1-2; TRBD1 might be the D (6 bases). This CDR3 region has 15 residues. Trimming cost V 2 bases and J 4 bases, with 15 bases left between them. Germline CDR1 is SGDLS and CDR2 is YYNGEE. The CDR3 DNA follows: TGTGCCAGCAGCGTTGACGTCGACAGGAGCTATGGCTACACCTTC. Encoded protein: CASSVDVDRSYGYTF.

Points on this clone: Other DNA sequences within the sample encode an identical CDR3. This chain links TRBV27 with TRBJ1-5; 8 bases map to TRBD1. The CDR3 is 14 amino acids. V gave up 3 bases and J gave up 4 bases; unmatched junction bases: 2. Germline V gene lookup returns CDR1 MNHEY and CDR2 SMNVEV (reference sequence). CDR3 loop: CASSLRQGNQPQHF. CDR3 nucleotides: TGTGCCAGCAGTTTGCGACAGGGGAATCAGCCCCAGCATTTT.

The chain has TRBV9 and TRBJ1-2, with D uncertain. Germline V lookup: CDR1 SGDLS, CDR2 YYNGEE. The CDR3 sequence is 15 residues long. V was trimmed by 4 bases and J by 1 base, leaving 14 bases between them. The CDR3 protein is CASSPRTDFNYGYTF. The CDR3 coding sequence is TGTGCCAGCAGCCCCCGGACTGACTTTAACTATGGCTACACCTTC. The variable domain in full, completed from reference TRBV9 and TRBJ1-2, reads DSGVTQTPKHLITATGQRVTLRCSPRSGDLSVYWYQQSLDQGLQFLIQYYNGEERAKGNILERFSAQQFPDLHSELNLSSLELGDSALYFCASSPRTDFNYGYTFGSGTRLTVV.

The CDR3 nucleotides are TGTGCCTGGAGTGCCTTAGGGGCTAATGAAAAACTGTTTTTT. This sequence encodes CAWSALGANEKLFF. The chain has TRBV30 and TRBJ1-4; a possible D gene is TRBD1 (5 bases). The CDR3 is 14 amino acids. Germline V CDR1 and CDR2: GTSNPN, SVGIG (reference sequence). V was trimmed by 1 base and J by 3 bases, leaving 9 bases between them.

CDR3 sequence reads: CASSLFGQGSGEAFF. The CDR3 nucleotides are TGCGCCAGCAGCCTATTCGGACAGGGTAGTGGTGAAGCTTTCTTT. This chain links TRBV4-1 with TRBJ1-1; the match to TRBD1 covers 8 bases. The CDR3 is 15 residues long. Germline CDR1 reads MGHRA; CDR2 reads YSYEKL. Germline trimming cut 4 bases from V and 7 bases from J; bases unmatched to any gene: 11.

The rearrangement joins TRBV18 to TRBJ2-6; TRBD1 might be the D (5 bases). The CDR3 totals 17 residues. The germline V gene has CDR1 KGHSH and CDR2 LQKENI. Trimming cost V 1 base and J 0 bases, with 10 bases left between them. The CDR3 reads CASSPRQGSSGANVLTF. CDR3 bases: TGTGCCAGCTCACCACGGCAGGGAAGCTCTGGGGCCAACGTCCTGACTTTC. Supplemented by reference TRBV18 and TRBJ2-6, the full variable domain reads NAGVMQNPRHLVRRRGQEARLRCSPMKGHSHVYWYRQLPEEGLKFMVYLQKENIIDESGMPKERFSAEFPKEGPSILRIQQVVRGDSAAYFCASSPRQGSSGANVLTFGAGSRLTVL.

The J gene is TRBJ2-2, the V gene TRBV6-5; maybe TRBD1 (6 bases). CDR1 and CDR2 from the germline V gene are MNHEY and SVGAGI. The CDR3 length is 16 residues. Trimming stripped 1 base from V and 1 base from J, with 10 bases between. Written as DNA, the CDR3 is TGTGCCAGCAGTTACTTGAGGGGGTTGAACACCGGGGAGCTGTTTTTT. Translation gives CASSYLRGLNTGELFF.

The chain couples TRBV5-1 to TRBJ1-1; D is unresolved. This CDR3 contains 14 residues. CDR1 SGHRS and CDR2 YFSETQ come from the germline V gene. The germline V and J ends were trimmed by 1 base and 2 bases, with 9 bases remaining between them. This CDR3 is CASSLRSINTEAFF. The CDR3, as DNA: TGCGCCAGCAGCTTGAGGAGTATAAACACTGAAGCTTTCTTT.

This chain joins TRBV6-6 and TRBJ2-7, with 9 bases that match TRBD1. With 7 bases clipped from V and 1 base from J, the junction kept 5 bases outside the gene matches. This CDR3 region has 14 residues. CDR1 is MNHNY and CDR2 is SVGAGI in the germline V gene (reference sequence). CDR3 protein: CASKTGGSSYEQYF. The CDR3 nucleotides are TGTGCCAGCAAGACAGGGGGTTCGTCCTACGAGCAGTACTTC.

The V and J genes are TRBV28 and TRBJ2-2, with 7 nucleotides matching TRBD1. The CDR3 loop spans 17 amino acids. Germline loops: CDR1 MDHEN, CDR2 SYDVKM. J gave up 7 bases and V 5 bases, and 16 bases lay outside the gene matches. CDR3 sequence reads: CASSPSGGIGFGGELFF. The CDR3 coding sequence is TGTGCCAGCAGTCCCTCAGGGGGTATAGGGTTTGGCGGGGAGCTGTTTTTT.

The chain links TRBV12-5 to TRBJ2-3; TRBD2 agrees at 8 bases. Trimming removed 0 bases from V and 9 bases from J; junction bases left unmatched: 14. The CDR3 extends over 17 amino acids. CDR1 is LGHNT and CDR2 is FRNRAP in the germline V gene. CDR3 loop: CASGLVRPAGVLATQYF. CDR3 nucleotides: TGTGCTAGTGGTTTGGTACGGCCAGCGGGAGTTCTGGCGACGCAGTATTTT. The variable domain in full, completed from reference TRBV12-5 and TRBJ2-3, reads DARVTQTPRHKVTEMGQEVTMRCQPILGHNTVFWYRQTMMQGLELLAYFRNRAPLDDSGMPKDRFSAEMPDATLATLKIQPSEPRDSAVYFCASGLVRPAGVLATQYFGPGTRLTVL.

The chain joins TRBV14 to TRBJ2-5, with 9 bases matching TRBD1. After removal of 4 bases from V and 7 bases from J, the junction contained 10 bases not matched to a gene. Germline values: CDR1 SGHDN, CDR2 FVKESK. The length of the CDR3 is 15 residues. The CDR3 reads CASSPWDREGVTQYF. The DNA for the CDR3 is TGTGCCAGCAGCCCTTGGGACAGGGAAGGTGTGACCCAGTACTTC.

This rearrangement joins TRBV19 to TRBJ1-2; D may be TRBD1 (5 bases). The V and J ends lost 7 bases and 5 bases respectively, with 17 bases between them. There are 14 residues in the CDR3. Germline CDR1 LNHDA, CDR2 SQIVND (reference sequence). The CDR3 region has the DNA TGTGCCAGTAACGGGCCCGGCAGGGATTATGGCTACACCTTC. It is translated as CASNGPGRDYGYTF.

The J gene is TRBJ2-3, the V gene TRBV7-9; 8 bases fit TRBD1. Germline CDR1 reads SEHNR; CDR2 reads FQNEAQ (reference sequence). CDR3 length: 16 residues. Trimming took 1 base from V and 6 from J; bases not matched to a gene: 9. The CDR3 sequence: CASSLVDRVQRDTQYF. CDR3 nucleotide sequence: TGTGCCAGCAGCTTAGTGGACAGGGTTCAAAGGGATACGCAGTATTTT.

This chain links TRBV4-1 with TRBJ1-2; 9 bases are shared with TRBD1. The CDR3 has 16 amino acids. V was clipped by 0 bases and J by 4 bases; unmatched bases: 6. Per germline, CDR1 MGHRA and CDR2 YSYEKL. DNA for the CDR3: TGCGCCAGCAGCCAAGAGTTGGACAGGGGATTCTATGGCTACACCTTC. Amino acid sequence: CASSQELDRGFYGYTF.

The genes are TRBV28 and TRBJ2-2, with D tentatively TRBD2 (5 bases). The CDR3 runs 14 residues. Germline CDR1 and CDR2: MDHEN and SYDVKM. V was pared by 2 bases and J by 8 bases, with 12 bases between. CDR3 nucleotides: TGTGCCAGCAGTTTAGGGTCTAAGCGGGGGGAGCTGTTTTTT. This codes for CASSLGSKRGELFF.

The V gene is TRBV14, the J gene TRBJ2-5, with TRBD2 matching 8 bases. CDR1 is SGHDN and CDR2 is FVKESK in the germline V gene. V lost 3 bases, J lost 1 base, and 4 bases stayed unmatched. This CDR3 is built from 15 residues. CDR3: CASSQIGRVQETQYF. DNA of the CDR3: TGTGCCAGCAGCCAGATCGGGAGGGTCCAAGAGACCCAGTACTTC.